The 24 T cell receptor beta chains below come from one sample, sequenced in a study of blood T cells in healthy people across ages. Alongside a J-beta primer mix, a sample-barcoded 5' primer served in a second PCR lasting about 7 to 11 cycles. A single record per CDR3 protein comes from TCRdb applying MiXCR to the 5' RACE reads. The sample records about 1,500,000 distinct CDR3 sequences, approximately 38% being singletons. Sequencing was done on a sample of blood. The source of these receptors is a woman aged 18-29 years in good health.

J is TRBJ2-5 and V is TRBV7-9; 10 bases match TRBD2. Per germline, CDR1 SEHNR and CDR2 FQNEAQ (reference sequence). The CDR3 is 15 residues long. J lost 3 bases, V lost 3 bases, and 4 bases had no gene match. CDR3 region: CASSFPLAGEETQYF. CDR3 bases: TGTGCCAGCAGCTTCCCCCTAGCGGGGGAAGAGACCCAGTACTTC.

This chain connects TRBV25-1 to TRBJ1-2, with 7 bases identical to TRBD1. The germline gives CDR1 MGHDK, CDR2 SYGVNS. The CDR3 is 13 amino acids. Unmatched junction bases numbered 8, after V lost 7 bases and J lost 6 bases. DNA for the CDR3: TGTGCCAGCATCGGGCAGGGGGTGGATGGCTACACCTTC. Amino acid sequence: CASIGQGVDGYTF.

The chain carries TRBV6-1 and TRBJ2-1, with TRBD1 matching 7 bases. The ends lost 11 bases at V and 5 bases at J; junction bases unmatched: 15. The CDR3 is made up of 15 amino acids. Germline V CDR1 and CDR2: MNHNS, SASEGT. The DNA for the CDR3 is TGTGCCGCCAAGGGGGACCGAGGGGGCAACAATGAGCAGTTCTTC. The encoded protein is CAAKGDRGGNNEQFF.

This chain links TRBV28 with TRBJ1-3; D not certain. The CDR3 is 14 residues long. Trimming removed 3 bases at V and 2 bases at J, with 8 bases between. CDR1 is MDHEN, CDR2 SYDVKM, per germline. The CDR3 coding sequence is TGTGCCAGCAGTTTGAGGTTGACTGGAAACACCATATATTTT. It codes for CASSLRLTGNTIYF.

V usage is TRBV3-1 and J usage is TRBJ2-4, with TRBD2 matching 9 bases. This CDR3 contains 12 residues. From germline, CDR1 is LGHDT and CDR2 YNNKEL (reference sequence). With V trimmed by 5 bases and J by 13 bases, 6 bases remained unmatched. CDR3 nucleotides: TGTGCCAGCAGCGGGGAAACTAGCGGGCAGTACTTC. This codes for CASSGETSGQYF.

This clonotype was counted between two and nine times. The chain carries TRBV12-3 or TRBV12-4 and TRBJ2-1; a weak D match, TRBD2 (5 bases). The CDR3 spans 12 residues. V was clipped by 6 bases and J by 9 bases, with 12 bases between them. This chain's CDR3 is CASSPTGSEQFF. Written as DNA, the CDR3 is TGTGCCAGCAGCCCGACGGGGAGTGAGCAGTTCTTC.

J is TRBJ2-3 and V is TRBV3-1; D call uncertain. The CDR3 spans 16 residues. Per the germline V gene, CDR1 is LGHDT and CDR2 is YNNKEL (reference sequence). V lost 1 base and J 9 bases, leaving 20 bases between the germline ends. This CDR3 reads CASSQAGLNVRNTQYF. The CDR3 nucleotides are TGTGCCAGCAGCCAAGCCGGGCTTAACGTCCGGAACACGCAGTATTTT.

The CDR3 nucleotides are TGTGCCAGCAGGCTGGAGGGGACCGGGGAGCTGTTTTTT. Translated: CASRLEGTGELFF. The J gene is TRBJ2-2, the V gene TRBV7-9; D is perhaps TRBD2 (6 bases). The V end was cut by 6 bases, the J end by 5 bases, with 10 bases between. CDR3 length: 13 residues. CDR1 and CDR2 from the germline V gene are SEHNR and FQNEAQ (reference sequence).

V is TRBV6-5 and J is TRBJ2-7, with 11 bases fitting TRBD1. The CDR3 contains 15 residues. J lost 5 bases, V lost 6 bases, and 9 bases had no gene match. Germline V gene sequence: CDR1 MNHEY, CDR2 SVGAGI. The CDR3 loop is CASRDLDRGHHEQYF. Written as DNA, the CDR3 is TGTGCCAGCAGGGACCTGGACAGGGGGCACCACGAGCAGTACTTC.

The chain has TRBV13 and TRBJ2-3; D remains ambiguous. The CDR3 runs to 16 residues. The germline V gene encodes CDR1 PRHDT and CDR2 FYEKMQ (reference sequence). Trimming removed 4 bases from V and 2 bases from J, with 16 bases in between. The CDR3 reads CASSSGSAQATDTQYF. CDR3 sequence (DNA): TGTGCCAGCAGCTCCGGGTCAGCCCAGGCCACAGATACGCAGTATTTT. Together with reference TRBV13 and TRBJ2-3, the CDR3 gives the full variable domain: AAGVIQSPRHLIKEKRETATLKCYPIPRHDTVYWYQQGPGQDPQFLISFYEKMQSDKGSIPDRFSAQQFSDYHSELNMSSLELGDSALYFCASSSGSAQATDTQYFGPGTRLTVL.

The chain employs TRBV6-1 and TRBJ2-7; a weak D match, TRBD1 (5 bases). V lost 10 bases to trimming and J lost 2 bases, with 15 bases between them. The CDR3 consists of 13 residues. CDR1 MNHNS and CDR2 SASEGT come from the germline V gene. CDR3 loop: CATSGQLAYEQYF. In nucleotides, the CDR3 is TGTGCCACCTCAGGGCAACTGGCCTACGAGCAGTACTTC.

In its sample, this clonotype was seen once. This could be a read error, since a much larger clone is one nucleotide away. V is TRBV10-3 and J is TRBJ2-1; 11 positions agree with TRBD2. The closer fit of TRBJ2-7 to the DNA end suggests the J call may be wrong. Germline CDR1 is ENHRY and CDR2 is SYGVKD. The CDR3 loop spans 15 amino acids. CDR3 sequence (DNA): TGTGCCATCAGTGGTAGCGGGGGGGCCTACAATGAGCAGTACTTC. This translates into CAISGSGGAYNEQYF.

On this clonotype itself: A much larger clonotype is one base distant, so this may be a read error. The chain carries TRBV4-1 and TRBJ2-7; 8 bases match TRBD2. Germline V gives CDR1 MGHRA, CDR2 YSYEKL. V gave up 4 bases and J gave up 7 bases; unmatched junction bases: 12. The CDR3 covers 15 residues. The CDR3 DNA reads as TGCGCCAGCAGCCCCTCGGGGGGGGGAGACAATGAGCAGTACTTC. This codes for CASSPSGGGDNEQYF.

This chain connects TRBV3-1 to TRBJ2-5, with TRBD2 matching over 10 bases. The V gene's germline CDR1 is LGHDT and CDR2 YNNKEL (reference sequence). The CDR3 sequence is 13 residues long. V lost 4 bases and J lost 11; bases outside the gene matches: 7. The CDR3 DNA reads TGTGCCAGCAGCCGGGGAGCGGGGGGGAGTCAGTACTTC. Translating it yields CASSRGAGGSQYF.

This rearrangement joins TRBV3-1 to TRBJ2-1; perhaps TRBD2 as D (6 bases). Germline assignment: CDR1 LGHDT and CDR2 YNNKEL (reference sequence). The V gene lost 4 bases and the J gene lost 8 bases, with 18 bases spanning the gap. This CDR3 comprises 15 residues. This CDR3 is CASSPVLAKEDEQFF. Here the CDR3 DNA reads TGTGCCAGCAGCCCTGTCCTAGCGAAAGAGGATGAGCAGTTCTTC.

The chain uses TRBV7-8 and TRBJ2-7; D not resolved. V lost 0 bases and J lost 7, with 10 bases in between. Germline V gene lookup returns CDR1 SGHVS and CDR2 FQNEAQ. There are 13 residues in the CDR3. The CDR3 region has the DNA TGTGCCAGCAGCTTAGCGTCGGCCGGAGAGCAGTACTTC. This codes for CASSLASAGEQYF.

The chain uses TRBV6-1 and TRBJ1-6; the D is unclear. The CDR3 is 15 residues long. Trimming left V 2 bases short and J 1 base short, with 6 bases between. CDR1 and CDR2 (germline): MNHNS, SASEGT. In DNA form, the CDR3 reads TGTGCCAGCAGTGAATCTTTGTCCTATAATTCACCCCTCCACTTT. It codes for CASSESLSYNSPLHF.

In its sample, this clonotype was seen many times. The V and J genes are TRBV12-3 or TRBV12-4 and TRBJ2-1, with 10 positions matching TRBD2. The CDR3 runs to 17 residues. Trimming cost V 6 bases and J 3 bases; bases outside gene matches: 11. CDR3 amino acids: CASSRDLTSGLYNEQFF. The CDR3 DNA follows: TGTGCCAGCAGCCGCGACCTGACTAGCGGGCTCTACAATGAGCAGTTCTTC.

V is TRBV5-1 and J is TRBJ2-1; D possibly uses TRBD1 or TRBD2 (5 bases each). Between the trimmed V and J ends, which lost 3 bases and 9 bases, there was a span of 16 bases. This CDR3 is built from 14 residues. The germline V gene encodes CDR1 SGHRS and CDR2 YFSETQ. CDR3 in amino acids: CASSSTGPFSEQFF. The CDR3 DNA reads TGCGCCAGCAGCTCTACGGGGCCTTTCAGTGAGCAGTTCTTC.

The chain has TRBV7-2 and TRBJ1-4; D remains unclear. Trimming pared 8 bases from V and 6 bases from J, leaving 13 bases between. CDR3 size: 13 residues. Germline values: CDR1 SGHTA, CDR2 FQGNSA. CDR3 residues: CASSGSGDEKLFF. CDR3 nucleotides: TGTGCCAGCTCGGGAAGTGGGGATGAAAAACTGTTTTTT.

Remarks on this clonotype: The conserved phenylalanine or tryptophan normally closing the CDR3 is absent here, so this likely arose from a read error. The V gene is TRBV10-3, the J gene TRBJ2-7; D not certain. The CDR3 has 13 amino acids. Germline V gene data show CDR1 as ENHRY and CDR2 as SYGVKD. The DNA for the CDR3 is TGTGCCATTAGTGAAGACACAGCCTACGAGCAGTACCTC. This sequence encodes CAISEDTAYEQYL.

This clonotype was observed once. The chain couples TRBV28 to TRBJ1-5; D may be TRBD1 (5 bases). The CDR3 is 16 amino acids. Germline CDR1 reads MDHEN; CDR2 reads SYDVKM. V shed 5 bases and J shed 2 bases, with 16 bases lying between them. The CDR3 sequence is CASSRTLGRGNQPQHF. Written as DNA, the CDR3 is TGTGCCAGCAGTCGCACGTTGGGCAGGGGCAATCAGCCCCAGCATTTT.

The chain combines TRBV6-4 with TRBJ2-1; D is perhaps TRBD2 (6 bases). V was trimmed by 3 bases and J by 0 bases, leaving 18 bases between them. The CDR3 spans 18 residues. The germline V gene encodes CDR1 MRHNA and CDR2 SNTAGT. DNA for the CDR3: TGTGCCAGCAGTGAAGAAATGGGAGGCAGTAGCTCCTACAATGAGCAGTTCTTC. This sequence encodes CASSEEMGGSSSYNEQFF.

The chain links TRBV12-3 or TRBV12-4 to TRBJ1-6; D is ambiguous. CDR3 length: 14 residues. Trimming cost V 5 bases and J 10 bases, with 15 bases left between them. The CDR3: CASSPRLPNSPLHF. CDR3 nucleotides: TGTGCCAGCAGTCCACGACTCCCAAACTCACCCCTCCACTTT.